This T cell receptor beta chain comes out of a study of CD8 T cells in ankylosing spondylitis. A few counts support this clonotype. Its target is unknown. V shed 6 bases, J shed 2 bases, and the junction held 6 bases outside the gene matches. The CDR3 contains 15 residues. In germline, CDR1 is MNHEY, CDR2 SMNVEV (reference sequence). Study conclusions and caveats: Ankylosing spondylitis blood appeared to be characterized by a TCR beta motif of roughly eight highly homologous variants.

Quantitative 5'-RACE with molecular barcodes produced the TCR beta libraries. TCRdb redid the calling of the 5' RACE reads with MiXCR, one entry per CDR3 protein. There are hundreds of thousands of distinct CDR3 sequences in the sample; 15% to 20% occur only once, and roughly 43% lies in the top ten. V is TRBV27 and J is TRBJ2-3; 9 bases line up with TRBD2. This TCR was recovered from a male donor with ankylosing spondylitis. Sequencing used blood, either unsorted or a sorted T cell fraction (not recorded which). CDR3 protein: CASRTLAGFTDTQYF. The CDR3 DNA is TGTGCCAGCAGGACCCTAGCGGGATTCACAGATACGCAGTATTTT.